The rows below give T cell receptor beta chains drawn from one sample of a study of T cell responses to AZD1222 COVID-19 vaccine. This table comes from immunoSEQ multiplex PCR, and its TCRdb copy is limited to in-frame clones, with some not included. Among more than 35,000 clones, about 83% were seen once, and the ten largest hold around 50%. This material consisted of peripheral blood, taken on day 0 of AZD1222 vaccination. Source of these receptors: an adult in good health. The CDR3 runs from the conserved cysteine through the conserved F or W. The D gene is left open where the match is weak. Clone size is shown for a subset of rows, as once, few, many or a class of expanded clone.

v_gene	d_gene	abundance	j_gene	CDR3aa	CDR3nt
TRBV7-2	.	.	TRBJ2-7	CASSLADRRYEQYF	TGTGCCAGCAGCTTAGCCGACAGGAGGTACGAGCAGTACTTC
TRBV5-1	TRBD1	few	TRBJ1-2	CASSSGQGDYGYTF	TGCGCCAGCAGCTCGGGACAGGGGGACTATGGCTACACCTTC
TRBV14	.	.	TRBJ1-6	CASSQGPSGRSPLHF	TGTGCCAGCAGCCAGGGACCGTCTGGGAGGTCACCCCTCCACTTT
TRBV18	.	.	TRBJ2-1	CASSPTVGLGSGDEQFF	TGTGCCAGCTCACCAACGGTAGGGTTGGGCAGTGGCGATGAGCAGTTCTTC
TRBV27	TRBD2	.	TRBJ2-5	CASSFLGLAGGSETQYF	TGTGCCAGCAGTTTCCTGGGACTAGCGGGGGGTTCGGAGACCCAGTACTTC
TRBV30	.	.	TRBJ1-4	CAWSVGGTTLEKLFF	TGTGCCTGGAGTGTAGGGGGGACCACCCTCGAAAAACTGTTTTTT
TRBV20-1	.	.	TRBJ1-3	CSVVLGNTIYF	TGCAGTGTTGTACTTGGAAACACCATATATTTT
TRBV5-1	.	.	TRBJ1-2	CASSLGDKNYGYTF	TGCGCCAGCAGCTTGGGCGACAAGAACTATGGCTACACCTTC
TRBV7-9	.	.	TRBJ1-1	CASSLYGAEAFF	TGTGCCAGCAGCCTCTACGGGGCTGAAGCTTTCTTT
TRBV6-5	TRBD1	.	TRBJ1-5	CALRGESDSNQPQHF	TGTGCCCTCAGGGGGGAGAGCGATAGCAATCAGCCCCAGCATTTT